Listed below are T cell receptor beta chains from one sample, sequenced in a study of T cells in Graves' hyperthyroidism and ophthalmopathy. TCRdb re-called the multiplex PCR reads through MiXCR, storing one row per CDR3 protein. Altogether some 200,000 distinct CDR3 sequences are present, around a sixth being singletons, with the ten largest covering roughly 49%. Sequencing was performed on blood. These receptors originate from a woman in her 50s with Graves' hyperthyroidism. Both conserved end residues are trimmed from each CDR3.

CDR3 protein	J gene	V gene
AWSKMGQGAYTEAF	TRBJ1-1	TRBV30
ASSLVRGGHTEAF	TRBJ1-1	TRBV7-9
AWSWASGRNNEQF	TRBJ2-1	TRBV30
ASREGNNEKLF	TRBJ1-4	TRBV13
SARGVAYEQF	TRBJ2-1	TRBV20-1
ASRATGTGLYEQY	TRBJ2-7	TRBV6-1
ASSPRTGTSYEQY	TRBJ2-7	TRBV5-1
ASSYGLAGGPSSSYNEQF	TRBJ2-1	TRBV4-2
ASSLAGGPRVQF	TRBJ2-1	TRBV12-3/TRBV12-4
ASSYQGRTTGELF	TRBJ2-2	TRBV12-3/TRBV12-4
ASTGVGETQY	TRBJ2-5	TRBV7-9
ATSDITSGSMYNEQF	TRBJ2-1	TRBV24-1
ASSPAGAVFYEQY	TRBJ2-7	TRBV18
AIRPSPGTGDYEQY	TRBJ2-7	TRBV10-3
SVETQGVRVEQY	TRBJ2-7	TRBV29-1
ASSLSGVTGYEQY	TRBJ2-7	TRBV27
ASSLSGRNYGYT	TRBJ1-2	TRBV7-9
ASGSGSSTDTQY	TRBJ2-3	TRBV2
ASSFRQGAGTQY	TRBJ2-3	TRBV11-2
ASSFWGQGALNYGYT	TRBJ1-2	TRBV28
ASSPRLAGDGSTGELF	TRBJ2-2	TRBV4-1
VSTPALGTSSYEQY	TRBJ2-7	TRBV28
SARRAGAGTGELF	TRBJ2-2	TRBV20-1
ASSPQLQGSGNTIY	TRBJ1-3	TRBV7-9
ASSYSQAGGEETQY	TRBJ2-5	TRBV6-5
ASSQAGANYGYT	TRBJ1-2	TRBV3-1
ASSLGTSEYNEQF	TRBJ2-1	TRBV7-8
ASMGSSYSTDTQY	TRBJ2-3	TRBV7-2
ASSFLRDNTEAF	TRBJ1-1	TRBV28
ASSAGTGMVYT	TRBJ1-2	TRBV6-1
ASSVGTGSTDTQY	TRBJ2-3	TRBV9
ASNLATNGGTDTQY	TRBJ2-3	TRBV28
ASSLPSSGYEQY	TRBJ2-7	TRBV28
ASSFTGGNTGELF	TRBJ2-2	TRBV5-1
ASSSGRGRGQY	TRBJ2-5	TRBV28
ASSLSFRNYEQY	TRBJ2-7	TRBV12-3/TRBV12-4
ASSSGTSGSNEQF	TRBJ2-1	TRBV27
SAQGQGGNQPQH	TRBJ1-5	TRBV20-1
ATSIETAYNEQF	TRBJ2-1	TRBV19
ASSLVRFSGRTPLHYEQY	TRBJ2-7	TRBV11-1
ASSQKGATNEKLF	TRBJ1-4	TRBV3-1
ASSEGPGSIDYGYT	TRBJ1-2	TRBV6-1
ASSDGAAQPQH	TRBJ1-5	TRBV6-1
ASSAYSVSPLH	TRBJ1-6	TRBV11-3
ASSEAGGLHNEQF	TRBJ2-1	TRBV2
ASSESDVGGSYNEQF	TRBJ2-1	TRBV6-1
AWSLDRAGYT	TRBJ1-2	TRBV30
ASSFPGMNTEAF	TRBJ1-1	TRBV12-3/TRBV12-4
SATRMNTEAF	TRBJ1-1	TRBV29-1
ASSFGVSRYNEQF	TRBJ2-1	TRBV12-3/TRBV12-4
ASSLAGGSHTEAF	TRBJ1-1	TRBV5-8
ASSLDRGMNTEAF	TRBJ1-1	TRBV11-3
ASREGSTTSGNTIY	TRBJ1-3	TRBV2
ASSLSRTGHTEAF	TRBJ1-1	TRBV7-3